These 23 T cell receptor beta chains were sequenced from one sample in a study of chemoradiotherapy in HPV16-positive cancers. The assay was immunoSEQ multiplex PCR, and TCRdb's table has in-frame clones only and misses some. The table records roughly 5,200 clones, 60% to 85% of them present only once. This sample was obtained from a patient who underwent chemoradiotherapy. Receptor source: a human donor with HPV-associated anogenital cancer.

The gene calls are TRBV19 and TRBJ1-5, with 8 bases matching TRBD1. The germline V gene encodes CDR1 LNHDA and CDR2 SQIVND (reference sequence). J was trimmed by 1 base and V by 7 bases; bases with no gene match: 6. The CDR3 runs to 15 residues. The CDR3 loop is CASMNSGGSNQPQHF. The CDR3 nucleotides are TGTGCCAGTATGAACTCAGGGGGCAGCAATCAGCCCCAGCATTTT.

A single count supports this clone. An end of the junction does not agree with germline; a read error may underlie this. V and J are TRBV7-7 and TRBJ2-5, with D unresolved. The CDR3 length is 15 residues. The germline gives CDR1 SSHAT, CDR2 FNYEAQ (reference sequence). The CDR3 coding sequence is TGTGCTAGCAGCAGCCTGCCGGGCAACCAAGAGACCCAGTACTTC. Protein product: CASSSLPGNQETQYF. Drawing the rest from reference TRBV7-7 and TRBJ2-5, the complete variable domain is GAGVSQSPRYKVTKRGQDVTLRCDPISSHATLYWYQQALGQGPEFLTYFNYEAQPDKSGLPSDRFSAERPEGSISTLTIQRTEQRDSAMYRCASSSLPGNQETQYFGPGTRLLVL.

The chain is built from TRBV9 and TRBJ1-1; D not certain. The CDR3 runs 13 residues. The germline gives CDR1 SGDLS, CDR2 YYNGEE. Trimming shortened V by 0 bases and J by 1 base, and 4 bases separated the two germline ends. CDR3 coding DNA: TGTGCCAGCAGCGTAGGGGCGAACACTGAAGCTTTCTTT. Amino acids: CASSVGANTEAFF.

This CDR3 is CASSSHRGRGTSGPSGYEQYF. Here the CDR3 DNA reads TGCGCCAGCAGCTCACATAGGGGGCGGGGGACTAGCGGGCCCTCGGGCTACGAGCAGTACTTC. The chain joins TRBV5-1 to TRBJ2-7, with TRBD2 matching 12 bases. This CDR3 region has 21 residues. The V gene end was trimmed by 3 bases and the J gene end by 3 bases; junction bases not matched to a gene: 22. Germline V gene sequence: CDR1 SGHRS, CDR2 YFSETQ.

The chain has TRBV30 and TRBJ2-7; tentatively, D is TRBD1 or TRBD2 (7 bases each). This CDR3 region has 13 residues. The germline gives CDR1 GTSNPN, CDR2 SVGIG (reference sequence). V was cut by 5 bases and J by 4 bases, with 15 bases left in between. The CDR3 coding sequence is TGTGCCTGGGCTAGACAGGGACTATACGAGCAGTACTTC. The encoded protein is CAWARQGLYEQYF.

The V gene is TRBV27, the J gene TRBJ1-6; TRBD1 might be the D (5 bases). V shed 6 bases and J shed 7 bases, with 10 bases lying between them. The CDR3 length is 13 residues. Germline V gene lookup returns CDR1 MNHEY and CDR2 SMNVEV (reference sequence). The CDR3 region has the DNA TGTGCCAGCAGACAGGTCTTCAATTCACCCCTCCACTTT. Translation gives CASRQVFNSPLHF.

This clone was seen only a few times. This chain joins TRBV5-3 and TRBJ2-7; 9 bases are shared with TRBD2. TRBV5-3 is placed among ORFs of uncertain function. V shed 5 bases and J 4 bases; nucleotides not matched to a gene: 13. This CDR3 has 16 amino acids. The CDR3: CARRFWVAGGPYEQYF. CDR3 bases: TGTGCCAGAAGGTTTTGGGTTGCGGGAGGGCCTTACGAGCAGTACTTC.

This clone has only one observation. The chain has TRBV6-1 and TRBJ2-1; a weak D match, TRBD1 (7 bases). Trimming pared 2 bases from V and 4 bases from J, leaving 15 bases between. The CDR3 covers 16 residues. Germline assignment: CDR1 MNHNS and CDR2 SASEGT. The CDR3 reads CASSERRDSSYNEQFF. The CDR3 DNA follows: TGTGCCAGCAGTGAACGGCGGGACAGCAGTTACAATGAGCAGTTCTTC.

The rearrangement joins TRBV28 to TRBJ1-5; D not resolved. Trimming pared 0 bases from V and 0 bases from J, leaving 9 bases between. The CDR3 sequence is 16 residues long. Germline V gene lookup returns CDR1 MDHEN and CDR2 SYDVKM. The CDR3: CASSLWGDYSNQPQHF. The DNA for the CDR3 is TGTGCCAGCAGTTTATGGGGAGACTATAGCAATCAGCCCCAGCATTTT.

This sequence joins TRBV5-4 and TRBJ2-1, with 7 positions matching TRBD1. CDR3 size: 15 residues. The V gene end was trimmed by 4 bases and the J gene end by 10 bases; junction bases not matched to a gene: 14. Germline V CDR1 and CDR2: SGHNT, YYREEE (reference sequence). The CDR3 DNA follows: TGTGCCAGCAGCACTCCCCGACAGGGCTCTTGGGAGCAGTTCTTC. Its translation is CASSTPRQGSWEQFF.

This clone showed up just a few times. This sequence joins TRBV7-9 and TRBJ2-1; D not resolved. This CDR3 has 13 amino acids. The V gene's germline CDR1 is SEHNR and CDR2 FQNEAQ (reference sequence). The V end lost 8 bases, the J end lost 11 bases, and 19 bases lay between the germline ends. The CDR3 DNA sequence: TGTGCCAGCCGGTTGGGCCACCCCTCTCAGCAGTTCTTC. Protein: CASRLGHPSQQFF. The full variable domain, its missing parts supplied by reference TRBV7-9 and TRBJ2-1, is DTGVSQNPRHKITKRGQNVTFRCDPISEHNRLYWYRQTLGQGPEFLTYFQNEAQLEKSRLLSDRFSAERPKGSFSTLEIQRTEQGDSAMYLCASRLGHPSQQFFGPGTRLTVL.

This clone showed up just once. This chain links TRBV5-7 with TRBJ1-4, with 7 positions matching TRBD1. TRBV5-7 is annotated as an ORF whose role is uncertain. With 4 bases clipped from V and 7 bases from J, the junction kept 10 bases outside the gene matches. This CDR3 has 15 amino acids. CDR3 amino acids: CASSTIPGGTEKLFF. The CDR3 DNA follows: TGTGCCAGCAGCACGATCCCAGGGGGGACTGAAAAACTGTTTTTT.

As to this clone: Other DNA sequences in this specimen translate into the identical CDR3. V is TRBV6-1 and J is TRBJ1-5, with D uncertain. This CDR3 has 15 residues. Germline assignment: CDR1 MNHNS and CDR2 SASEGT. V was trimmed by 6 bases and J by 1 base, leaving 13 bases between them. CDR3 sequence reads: CASSSDAGSNQPQHF. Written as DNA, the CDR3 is TGTGCCAGCAGCTCGGACGCGGGAAGCAATCAGCCCCAGCATTTT.

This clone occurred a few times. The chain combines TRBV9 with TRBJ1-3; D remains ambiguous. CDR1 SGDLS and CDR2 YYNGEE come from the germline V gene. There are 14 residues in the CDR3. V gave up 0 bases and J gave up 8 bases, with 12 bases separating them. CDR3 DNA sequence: TGTGCCAGCAGCGTAGGTCCGTCCGTAGACACCATATATTTT. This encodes CASSVGPSVDTIYF.

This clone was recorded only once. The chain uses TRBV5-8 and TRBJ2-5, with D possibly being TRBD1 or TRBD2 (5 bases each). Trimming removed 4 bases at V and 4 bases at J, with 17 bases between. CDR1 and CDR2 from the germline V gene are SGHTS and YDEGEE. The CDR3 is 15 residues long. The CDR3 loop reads CASSPSRGPSETQYF. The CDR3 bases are TGTGCCAGCAGCCCCAGCCGGGGCCCCTCAGAGACCCAGTACTTC.

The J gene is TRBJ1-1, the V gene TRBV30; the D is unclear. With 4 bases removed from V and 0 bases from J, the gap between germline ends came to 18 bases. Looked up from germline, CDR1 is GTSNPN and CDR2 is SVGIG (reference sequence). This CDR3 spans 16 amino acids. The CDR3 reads CAWMPFGSYMNTEAFF. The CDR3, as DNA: TGTGCCTGGATGCCTTTCGGGTCCTATATGAACACTGAAGCTTTCTTT.

This chain's CDR3 is CASSFRTEQTKGTGELFF. The CDR3 DNA reads as TGTGCCAGCAGTTTTAGGACGGAACAAACTAAGGGGACCGGGGAGCTGTTTTTT. V and J are TRBV7-2 and TRBJ2-2, with D perhaps matching TRBD1 (5 bases). V was trimmed by 6 bases and J by 5 bases, leaving 25 bases between them. From germline, CDR1 is SGHTA and CDR2 FQGNSA. This CDR3 has 18 residues. The variable domain in full, with the rest retrieved from reference TRBV7-2 and TRBJ2-2, is GAGVSQSPSNKVTEKGKDVELRCDPISGHTALYWYRQSLGQGLEFLIYFQGNSAPDKSGLPSDRFSAERTGGSVSTLTIQRTQQEDSAVYLCASSFRTEQTKGTGELFFGEGSRLTVL.

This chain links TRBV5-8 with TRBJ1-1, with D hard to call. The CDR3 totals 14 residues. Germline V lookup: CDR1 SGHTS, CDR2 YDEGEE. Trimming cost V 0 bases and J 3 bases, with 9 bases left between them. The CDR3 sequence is CASSLVRWDTEAFF. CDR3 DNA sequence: TGTGCCAGCAGCTTGGTAAGGTGGGACACTGAAGCTTTCTTT. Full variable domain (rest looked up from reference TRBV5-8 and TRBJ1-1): EAGVTQSPTHLIKTRGQQATLRCSPISGHTSVYWYQQALGLGLQFLLWYDEGEERNRGNFPPRFSGRQFPNYSSELNVNALELEDSALYLCASSLVRWDTEAFFGQGTRLTVV.

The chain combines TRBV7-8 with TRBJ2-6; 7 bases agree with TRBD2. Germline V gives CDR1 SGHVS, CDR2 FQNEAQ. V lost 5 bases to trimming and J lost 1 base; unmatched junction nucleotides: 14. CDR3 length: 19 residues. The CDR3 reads CASSPRGVTGPSGANVLTF. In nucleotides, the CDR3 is TGTGCCAGCAGCCCCCGGGGGGTGACTGGACCTTCTGGGGCCAACGTCCTGACTTTC.

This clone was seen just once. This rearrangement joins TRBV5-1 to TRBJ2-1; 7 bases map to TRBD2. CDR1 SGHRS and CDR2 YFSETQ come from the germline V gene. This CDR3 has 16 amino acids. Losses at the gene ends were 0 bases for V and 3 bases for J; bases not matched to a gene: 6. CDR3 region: CASSLGSSGYYNEQFF. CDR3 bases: TGCGCCAGCAGCTTGGGTAGTAGCGGGTACTACAATGAGCAGTTCTTC.

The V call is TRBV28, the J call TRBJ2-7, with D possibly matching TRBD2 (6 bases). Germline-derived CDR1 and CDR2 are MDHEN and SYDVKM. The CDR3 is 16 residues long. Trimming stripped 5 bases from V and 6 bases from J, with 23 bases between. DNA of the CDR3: TGTGCCAGCAGTGTGCCATACGGGACTTATAATTCCGAGCAGTACTTC. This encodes CASSVPYGTYNSEQYF.

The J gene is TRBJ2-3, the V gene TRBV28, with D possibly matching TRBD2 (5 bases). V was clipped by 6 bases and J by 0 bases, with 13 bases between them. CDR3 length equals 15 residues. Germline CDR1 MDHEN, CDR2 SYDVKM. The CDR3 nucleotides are TGTGCCAGCAGCGGGCCGGGAATGAGCACAGATACGCAGTATTTT. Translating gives CASSGPGMSTDTQYF.

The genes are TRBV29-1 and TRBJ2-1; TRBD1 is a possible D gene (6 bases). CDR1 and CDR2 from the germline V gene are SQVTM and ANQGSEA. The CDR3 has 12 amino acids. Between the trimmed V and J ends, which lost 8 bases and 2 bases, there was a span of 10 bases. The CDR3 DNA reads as TGCAGCCCCAGGACAGCCTACAATGAGCAGTTCTTC. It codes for CSPRTAYNEQFF.